These 6 T cell receptor beta chains originate from one sample sequenced in a study of T cells after yellow fever vaccination. Each CDR3 protein is one row after TCRdb ran MiXCR on the 5' RACE reads. This sample has nearly 300,000 distinct CDR3 sequences, with roughly 9% found just once. The sample was CD4+ T cells sorted from PBMCs, taken 5 days after the yellow fever booster vaccination. The receptors were sampled from a man aged 18 to 29 who received the YFV17D yellow fever vaccine.

The chain uses TRBV5-1 and TRBJ2-3; D is uncertain. V gave up 0 bases and J gave up 4 bases, with 15 bases separating them. Per germline, CDR1 SGHRS and CDR2 YFSETQ. The CDR3 extends over 16 amino acids. For the CDR3, the DNA is TGCGCCAGCAGCTTGGGGAACCGGGCCCTATCAGATACGCAGTATTTT. Its translation: CASSLGNRALSDTQYF.

This clonotype has just a few counts. The V gene is TRBV7-3, the J gene TRBJ2-2; the D gene is possibly TRBD2 (5 bases). V lost 5 bases, J lost 5 bases, and 12 bases lay in between. The CDR3 has 14 amino acids. Germline V CDR1 and CDR2: SGHTA, FQGTGA. The CDR3 spells CASSTGLETGELFF. The CDR3 coding sequence is TGTGCCAGCAGCACTGGACTCGAGACCGGGGAGCTGTTTTTT.

This chain connects TRBV7-2 to TRBJ2-7; D is undetermined. The CDR3 loop spans 13 amino acids. Trimming removed 4 bases from V and 2 bases from J, with 9 bases in between. The germline V gene has CDR1 SGHTA and CDR2 FQGNSA. As DNA, the CDR3 is TGTGCCAGCAGCTCGCAGCTTGCCTACGAGCAGTACTTC. Translation gives CASSSQLAYEQYF.

The chain is built from TRBV20-1 and TRBJ2-5; 11 positions agree with TRBD2. The V segment lost 5 bases and the J segment 5 bases; nucleotides outside the gene matches: 10. Germline loops: CDR1 DFQATT, CDR2 SNEGSKA (reference sequence). This CDR3 comprises 15 residues. The CDR3 sequence is CSAGPSGGPQETQYF. The CDR3 DNA sequence: TGCAGTGCTGGGCCTAGCGGGGGGCCCCAGGAGACCCAGTACTTC.

The genes are TRBV12-3 or TRBV12-4 and TRBJ1-3; 7 bases match TRBD1. The V segment lost 3 bases and the J segment 0 bases; nucleotides outside the gene matches: 5. The CDR3 consists of 16 residues. CDR3 in amino acids: CASSFAGQSSGNTIYF. CDR3 DNA sequence: TGTGCCAGCAGTTTTGCGGGACAGAGCTCTGGAAACACCATATATTTT.

This rearrangement joins TRBV11-2 to TRBJ2-5; either TRBD1 or TRBD2 may fit D (5 bases each). This CDR3 region has 13 residues. V was cut by 8 bases and J by 1 base, with 11 bases left in between. Germline V lookup: CDR1 SGHAT, CDR2 FQNNGV. For the CDR3, the DNA is TGTGCCAGCTCCGGGACGTCCCAAGAGACCCAGTACTTC. It codes for CASSGTSQETQYF.